One sample yielded the 6 T cell receptor beta chains listed below, sequenced in a study of shared clonotypes between healthy human individuals. The repertoire was sequenced with immunoSEQ multiplex PCR; TCRdb's copy has only in-frame clones and lacks some. The table has about 490,000 clones, 76% seen once. Specimen: PBMCs. These receptors were taken from a woman aged 40 to 55 in good health. Some clones in this sample may be carry-over from other donors' samples.

About this clone: Other nucleotide sequences from this sample produce the same CDR3. This chain uses TRBV18 with TRBJ2-1; D perhaps matches TRBD2 (5 bases). The CDR3 contains 13 residues. The germline gives CDR1 KGHSH, CDR2 LQKENI. V lost 6 bases and J lost 6, with 12 bases in between. CDR3 in DNA: TGTGCCAGCTCGCCGAACAGCGGCAATGAGCAGTTCTTC. This codes for CASSPNSGNEQFF.

The chain combines TRBV5-6 with TRBJ1-1; 9 bases are shared with TRBD1. Germline V gives CDR1 SGHDT, CDR2 YYEEEE. The J segment lost 6 bases and the V segment lost 1 base, leaving 16 bases of the junction unmatched. This CDR3 has 18 residues. CDR3 sequence (DNA): TGTGCCAGCAGCTTGCGATACGGAATATGGGACAGGGACCCTGAAGCTTTCTTT. This gives the protein CASSLRYGIWDRDPEAFF.

This clone was seen more than once but under ten times. The CDR3 here is CASSIRVPFIYNEQFF. The CDR3 nucleotides read TGTGCCAGCAGCATCAGAGTACCCTTCATCTACAATGAGCAGTTCTTC. This chain joins TRBV11-2 and TRBJ2-1; the D is unclear. From germline, CDR1 is SGHAT and CDR2 FQNNGV. The CDR3 loop spans 16 amino acids. Trimming removed 5 bases from V and 3 bases from J, with 17 bases in between. The whole variable domain, filled in from reference TRBV11-2 and TRBJ2-1, reads EAGVAQSPRYKIIEKRQSVAFWCNPISGHATLYWYQQILGQGPKLLIQFQNNGVVDDSQLPKDRFSAERLKGVDSTLKIQPAKLEDSAVYLCASSIRVPFIYNEQFFGPGTRLTVL.

This clone was recorded a few times. The gene calls are TRBV10-2 and TRBJ2-7; TRBD1 might be the D (6 bases). Per germline, CDR1 WSHSY and CDR2 SAAADI. There are 13 residues in the CDR3. V lost 0 bases to trimming and J lost 3 bases, with 6 bases between them. The CDR3 coding sequence is TGCGCCAGCAGTGAGTCCAGGGGCTACGAGCAGTACTTC. Its protein product is CASSESRGYEQYF.

The rearrangement joins TRBV6-1 to TRBJ1-1; D perhaps matches TRBD1 (5 bases). V lost 5 bases, J lost 5 bases, and 15 bases lay in between. The CDR3 is made up of 14 amino acids. Germline CDR1 reads MNHNS; CDR2 reads SASEGT. The CDR3 DNA reads as TGTGCCAGCAGTCCCTTAGTAAGGGGAACTGAAGCTTTCTTT. Protein product: CASSPLVRGTEAFF.

The CDR3 nucleotides read TGTGCCAGCAGTGACGGACAGAACTATGGCTACACCTTC. Its translation: CASSDGQNYGYTF. The rearrangement joins TRBV2 to TRBJ1-2; perhaps TRBD1 as D (6 bases). CDR1 and CDR2 (germline): SNHLY, FYNNEI. CDR3 length equals 13 residues. V dropped 3 bases and J dropped 2 bases, with 7 bases sitting between them.